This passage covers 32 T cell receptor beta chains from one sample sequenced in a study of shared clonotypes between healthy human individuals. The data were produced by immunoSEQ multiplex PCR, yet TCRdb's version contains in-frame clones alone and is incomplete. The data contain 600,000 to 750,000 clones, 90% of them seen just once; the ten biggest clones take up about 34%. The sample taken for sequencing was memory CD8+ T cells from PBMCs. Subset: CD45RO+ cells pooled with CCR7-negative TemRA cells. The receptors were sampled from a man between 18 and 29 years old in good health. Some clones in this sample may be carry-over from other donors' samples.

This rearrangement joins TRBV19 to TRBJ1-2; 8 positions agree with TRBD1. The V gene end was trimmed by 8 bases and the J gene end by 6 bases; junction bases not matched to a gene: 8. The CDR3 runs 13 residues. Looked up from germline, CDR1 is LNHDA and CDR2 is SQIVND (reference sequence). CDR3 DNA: TGTGCCAGTCAAAGGACAGGGTTTGATGGCTACACCTTC. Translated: CASQRTGFDGYTF.

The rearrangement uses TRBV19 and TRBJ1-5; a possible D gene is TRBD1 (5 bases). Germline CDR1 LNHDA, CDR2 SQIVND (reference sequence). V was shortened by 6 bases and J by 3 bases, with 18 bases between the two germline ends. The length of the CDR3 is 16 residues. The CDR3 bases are TGTGCCAGTAGCGACAATACATGGGGACTCAATCAGCCCCAGCATTTT. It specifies CASSDNTWGLNQPQHF.

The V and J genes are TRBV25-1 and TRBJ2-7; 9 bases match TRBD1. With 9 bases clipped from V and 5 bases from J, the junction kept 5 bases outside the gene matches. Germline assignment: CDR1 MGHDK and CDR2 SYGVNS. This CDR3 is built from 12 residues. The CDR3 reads CASGQGSHEQYF. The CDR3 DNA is TGTGCCAGTGGACAGGGGAGCCACGAGCAGTACTTC.

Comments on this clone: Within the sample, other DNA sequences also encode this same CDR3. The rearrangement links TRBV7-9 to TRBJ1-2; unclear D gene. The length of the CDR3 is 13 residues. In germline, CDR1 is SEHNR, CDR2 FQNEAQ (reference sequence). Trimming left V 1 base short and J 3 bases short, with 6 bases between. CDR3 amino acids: CASSLGVDYGYTF. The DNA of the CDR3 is TGTGCCAGCAGCTTAGGTGTTGACTATGGCTACACCTTC.

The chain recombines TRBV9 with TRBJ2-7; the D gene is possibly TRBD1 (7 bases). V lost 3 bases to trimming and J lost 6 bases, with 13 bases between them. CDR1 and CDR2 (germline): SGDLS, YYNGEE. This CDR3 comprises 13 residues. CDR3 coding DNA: TGTGCCAGCAGCGAGGGGGGACAGACCGAGCAGTACTTC. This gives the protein CASSEGGQTEQYF.

CDR3 DNA sequence: TGTGCCATCAGTGAGTCGAGGGGGGCAGGGGGTGGCGAGCAGTACTTC. Translating gives CAISESRGAGGGEQYF. The chain links TRBV10-3 to TRBJ2-7; possible D gene TRBD1, 7 bases. This CDR3 is built from 16 residues. CDR1 ENHRY and CDR2 SYGVKD come from the germline V gene. V dropped 0 bases and J dropped 6 bases, with 18 bases sitting between them.

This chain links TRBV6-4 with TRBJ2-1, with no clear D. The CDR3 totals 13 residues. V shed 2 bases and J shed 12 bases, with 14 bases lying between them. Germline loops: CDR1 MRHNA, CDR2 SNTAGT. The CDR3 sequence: CASSDGSGDWQFF. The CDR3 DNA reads TGTGCCAGCAGTGACGGTTCCGGAGACTGGCAGTTCTTC.

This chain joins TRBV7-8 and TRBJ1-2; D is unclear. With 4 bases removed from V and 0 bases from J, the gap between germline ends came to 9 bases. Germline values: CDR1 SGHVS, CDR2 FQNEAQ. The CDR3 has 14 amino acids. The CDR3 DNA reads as TGTGCCAGCAGCTGGTCGGAAGCTAACTATGGCTACACCTTC. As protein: CASSWSEANYGYTF.

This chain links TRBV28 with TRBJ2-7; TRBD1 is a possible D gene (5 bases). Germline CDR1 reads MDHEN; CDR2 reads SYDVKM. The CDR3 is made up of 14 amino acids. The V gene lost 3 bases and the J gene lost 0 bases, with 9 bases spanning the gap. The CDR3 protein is CASSFTGRSYEQYF. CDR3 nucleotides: TGTGCCAGCAGTTTTACAGGCCGCTCCTACGAGCAGTACTTC.

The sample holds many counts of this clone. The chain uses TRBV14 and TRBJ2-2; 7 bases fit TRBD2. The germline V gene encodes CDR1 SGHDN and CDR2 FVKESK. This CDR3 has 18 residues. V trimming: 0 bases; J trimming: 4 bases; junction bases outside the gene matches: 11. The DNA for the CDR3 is TGTGCCAGCAGCCAAGATGTATGGAAGGCGGGAGTCACCGGGGAGCTGTTTTTT. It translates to CASSQDVWKAGVTGELFF.

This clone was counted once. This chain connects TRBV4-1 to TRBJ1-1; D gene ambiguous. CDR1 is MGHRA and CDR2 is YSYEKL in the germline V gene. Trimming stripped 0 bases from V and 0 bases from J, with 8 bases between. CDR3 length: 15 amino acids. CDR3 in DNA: TGCGCCAGCAGCCAAGATTTATATATGAACACTGAAGCTTTCTTT. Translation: CASSQDLYMNTEAFF.

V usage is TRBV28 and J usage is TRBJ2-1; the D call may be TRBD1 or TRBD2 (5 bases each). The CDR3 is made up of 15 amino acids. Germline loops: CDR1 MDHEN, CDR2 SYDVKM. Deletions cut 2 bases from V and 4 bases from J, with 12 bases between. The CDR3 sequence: CASSLRGVHYNEQFF. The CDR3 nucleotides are TGTGCCAGCAGTTTAAGAGGGGTCCATTACAATGAGCAGTTCTTC. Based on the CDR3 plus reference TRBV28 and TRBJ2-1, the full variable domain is DVKVTQSSRYLVKRTGEKVFLECVQDMDHENMFWYRQDPGLGLRLIYFSYDVKMKEKGDIPEGYSVSREKKERFSLILESASTNQTSMYLCASSLRGVHYNEQFFGPGTRLTVL.

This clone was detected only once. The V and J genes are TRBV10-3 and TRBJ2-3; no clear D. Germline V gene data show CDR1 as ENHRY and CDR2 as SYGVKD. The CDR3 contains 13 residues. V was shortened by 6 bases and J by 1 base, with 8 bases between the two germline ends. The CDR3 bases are TGTGCCATCAGGACGCTTGGCACAGATACGCAGTATTTT. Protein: CAIRTLGTDTQYF.

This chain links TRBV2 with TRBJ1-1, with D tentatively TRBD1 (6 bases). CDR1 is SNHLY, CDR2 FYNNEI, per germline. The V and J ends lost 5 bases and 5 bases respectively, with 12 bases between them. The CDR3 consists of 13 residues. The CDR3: CASSPGVRTEAFF. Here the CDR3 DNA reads TGTGCCAGCAGTCCAGGGGTGCGGACTGAAGCTTTCTTT. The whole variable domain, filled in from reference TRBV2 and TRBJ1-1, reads EPEVTQTPSHQVTQMGQEVILRCVPISNHLYFYWYRQILGQKVEFLVSFYNNEISEKSEIFDDQFSVERPDGSNFTLKIRSTKLEDSAMYFCASSPGVRTEAFFGQGTRLTVV.

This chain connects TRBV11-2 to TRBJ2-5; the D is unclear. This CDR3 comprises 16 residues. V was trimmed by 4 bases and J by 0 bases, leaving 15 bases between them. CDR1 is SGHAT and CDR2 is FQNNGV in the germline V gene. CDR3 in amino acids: CASSSRAQAYQETQYF. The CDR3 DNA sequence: TGTGCCAGCAGCTCTCGGGCCCAGGCGTACCAAGAGACCCAGTACTTC.

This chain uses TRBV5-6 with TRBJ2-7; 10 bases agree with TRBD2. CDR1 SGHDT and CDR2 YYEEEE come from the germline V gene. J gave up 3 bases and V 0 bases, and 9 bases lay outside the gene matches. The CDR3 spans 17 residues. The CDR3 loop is CASSLVPIAGGFYEQYF. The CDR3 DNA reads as TGTGCCAGCAGCTTGGTACCCATAGCGGGAGGTTTCTACGAGCAGTACTTC.

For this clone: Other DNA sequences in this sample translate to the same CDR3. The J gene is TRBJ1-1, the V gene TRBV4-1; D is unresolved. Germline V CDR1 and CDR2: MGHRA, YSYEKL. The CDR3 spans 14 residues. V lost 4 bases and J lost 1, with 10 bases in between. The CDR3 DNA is TGCGCCAGCAGCCTACTTCGATCGAACACTGAAGCTTTCTTT. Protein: CASSLLRSNTEAFF.

The CDR3 sequence is CASSAGQGKYYGYTF. CDR3 bases: TGCGCCAGCAGCGCAGGACAGGGGAAGTACTATGGCTACACCTTC. This chain joins TRBV5-1 and TRBJ1-2, with 9 nucleotides matching TRBD1. This CDR3 has 15 residues. The J segment lost 3 bases and the V segment lost 4 bases, leaving 7 bases of the junction unmatched. Germline V gives CDR1 SGHRS, CDR2 YFSETQ.

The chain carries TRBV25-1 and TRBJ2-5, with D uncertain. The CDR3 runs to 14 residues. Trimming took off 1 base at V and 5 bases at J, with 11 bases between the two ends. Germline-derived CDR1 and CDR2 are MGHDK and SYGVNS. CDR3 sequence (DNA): TGTGCCAGCAGTGAATTAACCGAGGAGGAGACCCAGTACTTC. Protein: CASSELTEEETQYF.

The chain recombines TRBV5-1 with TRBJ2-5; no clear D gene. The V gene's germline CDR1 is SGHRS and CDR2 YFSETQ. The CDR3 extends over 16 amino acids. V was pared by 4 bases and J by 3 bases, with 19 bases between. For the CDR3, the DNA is TGCGCCAGCAGCAAGGAACGTCCGCTTGGAGAAGAGACCCAGTACTTC. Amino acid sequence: CASSKERPLGEETQYF.

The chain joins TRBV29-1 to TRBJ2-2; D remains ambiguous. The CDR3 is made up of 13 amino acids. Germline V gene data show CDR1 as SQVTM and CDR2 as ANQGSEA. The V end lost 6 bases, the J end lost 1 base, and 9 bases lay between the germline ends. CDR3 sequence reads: CSVSAGNTGELFF. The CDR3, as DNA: TGCAGCGTATCCGCCGGGAACACCGGGGAGCTGTTTTTT.

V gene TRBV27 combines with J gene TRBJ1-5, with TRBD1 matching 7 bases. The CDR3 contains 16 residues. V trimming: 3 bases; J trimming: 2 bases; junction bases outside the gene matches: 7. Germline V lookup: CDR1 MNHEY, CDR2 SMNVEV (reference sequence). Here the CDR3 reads CASSLVGGRGNQPQHF. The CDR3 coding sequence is TGTGCCAGCAGTTTGGTAGGGGGCAGAGGCAATCAGCCCCAGCATTTT.

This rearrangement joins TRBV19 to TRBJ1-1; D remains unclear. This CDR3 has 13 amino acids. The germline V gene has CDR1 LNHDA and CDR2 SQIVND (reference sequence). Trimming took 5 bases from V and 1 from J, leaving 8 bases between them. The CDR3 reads CASSAQPNTEAFF. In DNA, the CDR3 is TGTGCCAGTAGTGCTCAGCCGAACACTGAAGCTTTCTTT.

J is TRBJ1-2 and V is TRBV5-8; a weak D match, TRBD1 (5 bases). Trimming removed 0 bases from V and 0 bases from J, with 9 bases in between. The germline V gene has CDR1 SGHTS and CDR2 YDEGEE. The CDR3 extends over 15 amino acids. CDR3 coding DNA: TGTGCCAGCAGCTTGGGATTGGGGGCTAACTATGGCTACACCTTC. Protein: CASSLGLGANYGYTF.

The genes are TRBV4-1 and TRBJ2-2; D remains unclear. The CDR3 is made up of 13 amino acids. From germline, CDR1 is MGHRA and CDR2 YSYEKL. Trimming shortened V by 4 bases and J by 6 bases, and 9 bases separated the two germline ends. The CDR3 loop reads CASSPPLSGELFF. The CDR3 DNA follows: TGCGCCAGCAGCCCCCCCCTTTCCGGGGAGCTGTTTTTT.

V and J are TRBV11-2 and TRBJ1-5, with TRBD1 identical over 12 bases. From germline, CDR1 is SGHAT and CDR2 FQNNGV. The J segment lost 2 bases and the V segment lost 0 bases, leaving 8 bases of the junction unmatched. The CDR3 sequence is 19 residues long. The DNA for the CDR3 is TGTGCCAGCAGCTTAGATTCGGGACAGGGGGCTTATGGCAATCAGCCCCAGCATTTT. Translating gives CASSLDSGQGAYGNQPQHF. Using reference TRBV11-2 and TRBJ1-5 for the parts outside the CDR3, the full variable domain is EAGVAQSPRYKIIEKRQSVAFWCNPISGHATLYWYQQILGQGPKLLIQFQNNGVVDDSQLPKDRFSAERLKGVDSTLKIQPAKLEDSAVYLCASSLDSGQGAYGNQPQHFGDGTRLSIL.

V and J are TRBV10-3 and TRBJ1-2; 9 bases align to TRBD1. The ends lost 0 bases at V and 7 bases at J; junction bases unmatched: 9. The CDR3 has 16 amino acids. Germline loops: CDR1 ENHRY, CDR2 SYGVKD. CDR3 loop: CAISESLQGAGAGYTF. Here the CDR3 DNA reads TGTGCCATCAGTGAGTCGTTACAGGGGGCCGGCGCTGGCTACACCTTC.

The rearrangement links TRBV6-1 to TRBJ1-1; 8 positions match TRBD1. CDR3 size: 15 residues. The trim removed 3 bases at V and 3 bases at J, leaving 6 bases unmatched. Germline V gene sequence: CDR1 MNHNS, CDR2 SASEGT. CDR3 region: CASSDPRGPDTEAFF. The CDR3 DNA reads TGTGCCAGCAGTGACCCCAGGGGGCCAGACACTGAAGCTTTCTTT.

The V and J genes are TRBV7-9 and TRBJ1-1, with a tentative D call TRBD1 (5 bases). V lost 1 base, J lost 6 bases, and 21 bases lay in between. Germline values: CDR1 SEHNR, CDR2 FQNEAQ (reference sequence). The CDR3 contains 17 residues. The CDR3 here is CASSLGLEDTVLAEAFF. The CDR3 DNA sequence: TGTGCCAGCAGCTTAGGTTTGGAGGACACCGTTTTGGCTGAAGCTTTCTTT.

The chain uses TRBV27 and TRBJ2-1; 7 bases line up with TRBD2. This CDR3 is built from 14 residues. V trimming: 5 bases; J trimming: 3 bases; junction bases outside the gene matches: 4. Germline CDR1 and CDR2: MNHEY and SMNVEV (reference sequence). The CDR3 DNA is TGTGCCAGCAGTGGGAGGGAGGGCTACAATGAGCAGTTCTTC. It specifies CASSGREGYNEQFF.

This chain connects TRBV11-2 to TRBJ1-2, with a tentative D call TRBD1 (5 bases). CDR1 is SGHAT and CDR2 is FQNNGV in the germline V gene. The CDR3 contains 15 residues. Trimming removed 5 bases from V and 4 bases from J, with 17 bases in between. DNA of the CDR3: TGTGCCAGCAGCACTGCGACGGGACGGACCTATGGCTACACCTTC. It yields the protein CASSTATGRTYGYTF.

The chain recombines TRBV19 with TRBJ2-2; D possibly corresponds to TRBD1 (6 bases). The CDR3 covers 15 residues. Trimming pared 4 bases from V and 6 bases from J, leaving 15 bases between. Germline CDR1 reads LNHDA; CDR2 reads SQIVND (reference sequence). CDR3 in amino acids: CASSRYRDRPGELFF. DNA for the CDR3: TGTGCCAGTAGTAGGTACAGGGACCGACCCGGGGAGCTGTTTTTT.